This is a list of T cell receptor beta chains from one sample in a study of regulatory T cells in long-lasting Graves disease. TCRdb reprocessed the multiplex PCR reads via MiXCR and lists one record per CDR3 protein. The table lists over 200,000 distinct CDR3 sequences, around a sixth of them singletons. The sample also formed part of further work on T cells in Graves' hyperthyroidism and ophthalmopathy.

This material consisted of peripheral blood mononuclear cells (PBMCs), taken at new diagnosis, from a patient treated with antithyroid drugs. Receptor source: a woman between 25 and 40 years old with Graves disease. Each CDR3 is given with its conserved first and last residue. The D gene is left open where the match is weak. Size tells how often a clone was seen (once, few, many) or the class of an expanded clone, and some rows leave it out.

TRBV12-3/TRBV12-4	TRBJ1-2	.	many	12	TGTGCCAGCAGTTTGGGAGTCGGCGGCTACACCTTC	CASSLGVGGYTF
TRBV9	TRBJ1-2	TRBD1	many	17	TGTGCCAGCAGCGTAGGTGAGGGACAGTCGAGTAACTATGGCTACACCTTC	CASSVGEGQSSNYGYTF
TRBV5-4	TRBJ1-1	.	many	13	TGTGCCAGCAGCTTGCCCTCGGGCACTGAAGCTTTCTTT	CASSLPSGTEAFF
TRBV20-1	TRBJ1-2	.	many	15	TGCAGTGCTAGAGAGCCTCTCGCCCTAACCTATGGCTACACCTTC	CSAREPLALTYGYTF
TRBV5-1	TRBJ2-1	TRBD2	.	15	TGCGCCAGCAGCCTCGGGAGGAAACCTTACAATGAGCAGTTCTTC	CASSLGRKPYNEQFF
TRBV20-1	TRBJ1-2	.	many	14	TGCAGTGCTAGAGTTGGAGGTGTACACTATGGCTACACCTTC	CSARVGGVHYGYTF
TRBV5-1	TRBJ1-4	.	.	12	TGCGCCAGCAGTTGGACATATGAAAAACTGTTTTTT	CASSWTYEKLFF
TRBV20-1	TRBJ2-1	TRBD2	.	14	TGCAGTGTTCCTTCTAGCGGGAGTAGCGGTGAGCAGTTCTTC	CSVPSSGSSGEQFF
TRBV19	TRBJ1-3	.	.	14	TGTGCCAGTAGTATTCGGGGGACTGGAAACACCATATATTTT	CASSIRGTGNTIYF
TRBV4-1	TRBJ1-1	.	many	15	TGCGCCAGCAGCCTCGACAGCCTTATGAACACTGAAGCTTTCTTT	CASSLDSLMNTEAFF
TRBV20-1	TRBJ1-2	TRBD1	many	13	TGCAGTGCTATTCGACAGGGAGGCTATGGCTACACCTTC	CSAIRQGGYGYTF
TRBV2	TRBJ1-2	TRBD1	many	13	TGTGCCAGCGGGACAACAGGGGTTTATGGCTACACCTTC	CASGTTGVYGYTF
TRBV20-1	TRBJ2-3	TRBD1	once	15	TGCAGTGCTTCAGACAGGGGGCGAAGCACAGATACGCAGTATTTT	CSASDRGRSTDTQYF
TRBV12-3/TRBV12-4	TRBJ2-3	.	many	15	TGTGCCAGCATAAAATCAGGGCTGCGCACAGATACGCAGTATTTT	CASIKSGLRTDTQYF
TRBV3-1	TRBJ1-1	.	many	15	TGTGCCAGCAGCCAAGAGGAAGGGATCGGTACTGAAGCTTTCTTT	CASSQEEGIGTEAFF
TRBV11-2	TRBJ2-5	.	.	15	TGTGCCAGCAGTTCGGACGGGGGGCCGAAGGAGACCCAGTACTTC	CASSSDGGPKETQYF
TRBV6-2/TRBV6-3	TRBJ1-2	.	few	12	TGTGCCAGCAGCCGGGTTATCTATGGCTACACCTTC	CASSRVIYGYTF
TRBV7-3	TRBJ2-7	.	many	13	TGTGCCAGCAGCTTAGGCGTCTCCTACGAGCAGTACTTC	CASSLGVSYEQYF
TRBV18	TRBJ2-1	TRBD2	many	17	TGTGCCAGCCGCAAGTCCGTAGGGACTACCTCCTACAATGAGCAGTTCTTC	CASRKSVGTTSYNEQFF
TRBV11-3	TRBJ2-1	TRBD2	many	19	TGTGCCAGCAGCTTAGAAAAGCAAGTCGGGACTAGCGGATACAATGAGCAGTTCTTC	CASSLEKQVGTSGYNEQFF
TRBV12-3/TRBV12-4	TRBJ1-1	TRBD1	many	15	TGTGCCAGCAGGTCGACAGGGGCGGCGTACACTGAAGCTTTCTTT	CASRSTGAAYTEAFF
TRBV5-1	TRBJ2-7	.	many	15	TGTGCCAGCAGCTTGTCTACAGGAGTTGCCTACGAGCAGTACTTC	CASSLSTGVAYEQYF
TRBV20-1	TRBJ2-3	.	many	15	TGCAGTGCTAGAGATTTGAGGACCCAACACAATACGCAGTATTTT	CSARDLRTQHNTQYF
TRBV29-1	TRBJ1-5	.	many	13	TGCAGCGTAAGGCCCTATAGCAATCAGCCCCAGCATTTT	CSVRPYSNQPQHF
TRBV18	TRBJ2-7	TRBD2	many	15	TGTGCCAGCTCAATTACTAGCGGGGGGAACTACGAGCAGTACTTC	CASSITSGGNYEQYF
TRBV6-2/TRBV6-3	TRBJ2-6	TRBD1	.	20	TGTGCCAGCAGTCGATCTCGACAGGGCAAAAAAAGCTCTGGGGCCAACGTCCTGACTTTC	CASSRSRQGKKSSGANVLTF
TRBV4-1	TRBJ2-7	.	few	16	TGCGCCAGCAGCCAAGCCCCCGGGGTCCGAGCCTACGAGCAGTACTTC	CASSQAPGVRAYEQYF
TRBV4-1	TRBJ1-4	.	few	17	TGCGCCAGCAGCCAAGCCCCAGCCCGGGCCAGTAATGAAAAACTGTTTTTT	CASSQAPARASNEKLFF
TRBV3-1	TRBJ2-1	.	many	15	TGTGCCAGCAGCCAAGATTTACGGCAGCTAAATGAGCAGTTCTTC	CASSQDLRQLNEQFF
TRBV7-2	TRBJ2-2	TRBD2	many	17	TGTGCCAGCAGCTCCCCAACTAGCGGACTAGGGACCGGGGAGCTGTTTTTT	CASSSPTSGLGTGELFF
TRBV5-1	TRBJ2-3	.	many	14	TGCGCCAGCAGCTTCCAGGCGGGCACAGATACGCAGTATTTT	CASSFQAGTDTQYF
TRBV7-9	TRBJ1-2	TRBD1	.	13	TGTGCCAGCAGGCCTGGACAGGGGGTTGGCTACACCTTC	CASRPGQGVGYTF
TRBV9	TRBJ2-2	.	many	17	TGTGCCAGCAGCGTGCGGCGGGGTGATAGGTGGACCGGGGAGCTGTTTTTT	CASSVRRGDRWTGELFF
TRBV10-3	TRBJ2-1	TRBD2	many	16	TGTGCCATCAGTGGATCGGGGACTAGCGACTACAATGAGCAGTTCTTC	CAISGSGTSDYNEQFF
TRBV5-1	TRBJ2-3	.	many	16	TGCGCCAGCAGCTCCAAAGCGACAGCTAGCACAGATACGCAGTATTTT	CASSSKATASTDTQYF
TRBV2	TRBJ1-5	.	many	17	TGTGCCAGCAGTGAATTAAGTAGCCACTATAGCAATCAGCCCCAGCATTTT	CASSELSSHYSNQPQHF
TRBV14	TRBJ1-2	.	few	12	TGTGCCAGCAGCCAACGCCCTTATGGCTACACCTTC	CASSQRPYGYTF
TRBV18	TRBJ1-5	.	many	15	TGTGCCAGCTCACCCGCCGCGGGTGGCAATCAGCCCCAGCATTTT	CASSPAAGGNQPQHF
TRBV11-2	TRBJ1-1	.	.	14	TGTGCCAGCAGCTTAGATGGGCACAACACTGAAGCTTTCTTT	CASSLDGHNTEAFF
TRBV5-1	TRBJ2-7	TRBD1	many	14	TGCGCCAGCAGCTTGTCGACAGGGGAGGACGAGCAGTACTTC	CASSLSTGEDEQYF
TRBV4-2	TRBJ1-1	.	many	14	TGTGCCAGCAGCGACCACAGGTCCGAGATTGAAGCTTTCTTT	CASSDHRSEIEAFF